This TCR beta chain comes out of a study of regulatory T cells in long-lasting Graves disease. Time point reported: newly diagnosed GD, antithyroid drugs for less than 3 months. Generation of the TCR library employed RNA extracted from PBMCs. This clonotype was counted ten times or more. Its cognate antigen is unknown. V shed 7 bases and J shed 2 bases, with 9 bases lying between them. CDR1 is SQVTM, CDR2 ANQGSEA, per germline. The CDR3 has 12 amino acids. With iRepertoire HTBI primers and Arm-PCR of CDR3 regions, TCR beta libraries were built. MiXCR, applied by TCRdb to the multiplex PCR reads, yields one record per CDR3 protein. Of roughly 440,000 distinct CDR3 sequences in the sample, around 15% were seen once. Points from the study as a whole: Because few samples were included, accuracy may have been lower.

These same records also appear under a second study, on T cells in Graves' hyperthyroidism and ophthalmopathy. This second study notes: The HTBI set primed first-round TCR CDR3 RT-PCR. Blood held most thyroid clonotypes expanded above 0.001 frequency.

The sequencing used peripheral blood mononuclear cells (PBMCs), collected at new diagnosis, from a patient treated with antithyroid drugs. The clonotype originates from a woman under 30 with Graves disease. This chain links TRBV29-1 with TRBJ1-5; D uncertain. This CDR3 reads CSARLGNQPQHF. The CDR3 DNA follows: TGCAGCGCCCGACTAGGCAATCAGCCCCAGCATTTT. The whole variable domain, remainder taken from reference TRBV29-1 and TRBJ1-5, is SAVISQKPSRDICQRGTSLTIQCQVDSQVTMMFWYRQQPGQSLTLIATANQGSEATYESGFVIDKFPISRPNLTFSTLTVSNMSPEDSSIYLCSARLGNQPQHFGDGTRLSIL.